Described below is a single T cell receptor beta chain sequence and its context. Per the study methods: Reference gene primer amplification gave estimated nucleated cell counts. This table comes from immunoSEQ multiplex PCR, and its TCRdb copy is limited to in-frame clones, with some not included. The V and J calls and clone size are taken from that table; D and trimming were inferred from the DNA. The sample consists of 210,000 or so clones, about four fifths of them appearing once. CDR3 size: 15 residues. Germline lookup yields CDR1 MNHEY and CDR2 SMNVEV (reference sequence). V lost 5 bases and J lost 1; bases outside the gene matches: 7. This sample is drawn from a study of blood T cell repertoires in COVID-19.

This TCR was recovered from a woman aged 45-65 years with acute COVID-19. Sequencing was carried out using PBMCs or T cells enriched from blood (not recorded which). The chain has TRBV27 and TRBJ1-2; 7 nucleotides match TRBD1. The CDR3 nucleotides are TGTGCCAGCAGTCGAGCCGACAGGGATAACTATGGCTACACCTTC. This translates into CASSRADRDNYGYTF.